This entry describes one TCR beta chain. Its matching antigen is unknown. Random hexamers served to reverse transcribe roughly 0.45 to 1 ug RNA. Via MiXCR, TCRdb re-called the immunoSEQ multiplex PCR reads, giving one row per CDR3 protein. The table has under 550,000 distinct CDR3 sequences, more than 70% seen once. The CDR3 runs to 14 residues. Looked up from germline, CDR1 is DFQATT and CDR2 is SNEGSKA (reference sequence). V lost 5 bases, J lost 3 bases, and 16 bases lay in between. The data belong to a study of CD8 T cells in Susac syndrome. Study-wide results and limits: Individuals included in the TCR sequencing and HLA analysis were acknowledged by the study to be relatively few in number.

The specimen sequenced was CD8+ T cells from PBMCs. The V call is TRBV20-1, the J call TRBJ1-2; the D gene is possibly TRBD1 (6 bases). This clonotype was sampled from a human donor with multiple sclerosis. The CDR3 region has the DNA TGCAGTGCTCTGGGGGCAGCACTTCACTATGGCTACACCTTC. Translated: CSALGAALHYGYTF.